The 17 T cell receptor beta chains in this list originate from one sample, sequenced in a study of T cells expressing NK-cell markers. TCRdb re-called the 5' RACE reads and shows each CDR3 protein once, DNA omitted. The sample has roughly 280,000 distinct CDR3 sequences, and its top ten clones hold 0.39%. Source material: blood T cells: a sorted CD56 or NKG2C T cell subset, CD4+ or CD8+ T cells, or bulk PBMC T cells (not recorded which). The receptors stem from a man younger than 35 in good health.

The CDR3 sequence is CATADSYNEQFF. This chain connects TRBV12-3 or TRBV12-4 to TRBJ2-1. The CDR3 contains 12 residues.

The chain links TRBV18 to TRBJ1-5. The CDR3 has 16 amino acids. Germline V gene data show CDR1 as KGHSH and CDR2 as LQKENI. The CDR3 reads CASSPLAEYSNQPQHF.

The chain uses TRBV24-1 and TRBJ2-1; TCRdb gives TRBD2 as the D gene, but with no DNA this cannot be confirmed. CDR1 and CDR2 (germline): KGHDR, SFDVKD. There are 16 residues in the CDR3. The chain's CDR3 is CATSDQIAGAYNEQFF.

The genes are TRBV29-1 and TRBJ2-5; TCRdb's D gene call, TRBD1, goes unchecked for lack of DNA. Per the germline V gene, CDR1 is SQVTM and CDR2 is ANQGSEA. This CDR3 contains 13 residues. The CDR3 loop reads CSVLDRNQETQYF.

CDR3 region: CASTRSGSSYNEQFF. This rearrangement joins TRBV7-3 to TRBJ2-1. CDR3 length: 15 amino acids. Germline CDR1 SGHTA, CDR2 FQGTGA.

The CDR3 sequence: CASSTTGDPGELFF. The chain is built from TRBV5-4 and TRBJ2-2; TCRdb indicates TRBD1, and absent DNA this call remains unverified. This CDR3 is built from 14 residues. Germline V gene lookup returns CDR1 SGHNT and CDR2 YYREEE (reference sequence).

The rearrangement links TRBV10-3 to TRBJ2-2. This CDR3 is built from 11 residues. Germline CDR1 and CDR2: ENHRY and SYGVKD. This CDR3 reads CAISGAGELFF.

V is TRBV7-2 and J is TRBJ1-5; TCRdb gives TRBD1 as the D gene, but with no DNA this cannot be confirmed. The CDR3 extends over 14 amino acids. Germline-derived CDR1 and CDR2 are SGHTA and FQGNSA. CDR3 loop: CASSSTTGNQPQHF.

The rearrangement uses TRBV5-1 and TRBJ2-6; absent DNA, TCRdb's TRBD1 call cannot be checked. Per the germline V gene, CDR1 is SGHRS and CDR2 is YFSETQ. This CDR3 contains 16 residues. CDR3 protein: CASSVDRTPGANVLTF.

The genes are TRBV30 and TRBJ2-5; lacking DNA, the TRBD2 call made by TCRdb goes unchecked. Germline V gene lookup returns CDR1 GTSNPN and CDR2 SVGIG (reference sequence). The CDR3 consists of 13 residues. CDR3 amino acids: CAWSAARVETQYF.

CDR3 amino acids: CASSVTLAGGIDTQYF. The chain is built from TRBV9 and TRBJ2-3; without DNA, the TCRdb call of TRBD2 cannot be checked. Germline-derived CDR1 and CDR2 are SGDLS and YYNGEE. The CDR3 sequence is 16 residues long.

The J gene is TRBJ1-5, the V gene TRBV25-1; lacking DNA, the TRBD1 call made by TCRdb goes unchecked. CDR1 is MGHDK, CDR2 SYGVNS, per germline. CDR3 length equals 13 residues. The CDR3 loop is CASSENRDQPQHF.

V usage is TRBV24-1 and J usage is TRBJ2-5; checking the TCRdb D call of TRBD1 is not possible without DNA. CDR1 and CDR2 (germline): KGHDR, SFDVKD. The CDR3 contains 15 residues. The CDR3 protein is CATSDLGQGRETQYF.

The chain employs TRBV5-1 and TRBJ2-5; TCRdb outputs TRBD1, but without DNA this stays unchecked. The germline gives CDR1 SGHRS, CDR2 YFSETQ. The CDR3 totals 14 residues. The CDR3 sequence: CASSMGQLQETQYF.

The chain couples TRBV29-1 to TRBJ1-4. Germline CDR1 is SQVTM and CDR2 is ANQGSEA. CDR3 length: 12 amino acids. The CDR3 sequence is CSAHREGEKLFF.

J is TRBJ2-5 and V is TRBV12-3 or TRBV12-4; with no DNA, the TCRdb D assignment of TRBD2 cannot be verified. CDR3 size: 17 residues. The CDR3 sequence: CASSRGNSGGPQETQYF.

The V and J genes are TRBV7-6 and TRBJ2-5; without DNA, the TCRdb call of TRBD1 cannot be checked. Germline assignment: CDR1 SGHVS and CDR2 FNYEAQ. The CDR3 sequence is 14 residues long. CDR3 sequence reads: CASSLGGQAETQYF.